This TCR beta chain was sequenced for a study of blood T cell repertoires in COVID-19. Study processing details: Amplification from reference gene primers served as the basis for estimated nucleated cell counts. Data came from immunoSEQ multiplex PCR; TCRdb stores just in-frame clones and leaves some out. The DNA was the basis for D and trimming; V, J and clone size are from that table. The data show more than 150,000 clones, with less than 90% seen just once and roughly 4.1% held by the top ten. This TCR was recovered from a woman in her 70s with acute or convalescent COVID-19. Sequencing was done on a sample of peripheral blood.

CDR3 sequence: CAWSEQGGGYGYTF. In DNA form, the CDR3 reads TGTGCCTGGAGTGAACAGGGTGGGGGCTATGGCTACACCTTC. The chain couples TRBV30 to TRBJ1-2; the D gene is possibly TRBD1 (6 bases). The CDR3 is 14 amino acids. Trimming shortened V by 1 base and J by 4 bases, and 13 bases separated the two germline ends. Germline V gives CDR1 GTSNPN, CDR2 SVGIG (reference sequence).